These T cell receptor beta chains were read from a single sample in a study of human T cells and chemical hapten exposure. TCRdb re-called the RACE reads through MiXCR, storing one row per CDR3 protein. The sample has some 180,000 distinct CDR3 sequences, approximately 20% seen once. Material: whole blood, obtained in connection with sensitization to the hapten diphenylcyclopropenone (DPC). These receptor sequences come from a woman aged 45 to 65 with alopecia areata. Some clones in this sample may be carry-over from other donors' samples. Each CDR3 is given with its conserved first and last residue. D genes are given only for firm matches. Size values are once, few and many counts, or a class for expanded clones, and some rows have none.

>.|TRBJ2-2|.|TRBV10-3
TGTGCCATCAGAGGCAGGGGAAGTGACGGGGAGCTGTTTTTT
CAIRGRGSDGELFF
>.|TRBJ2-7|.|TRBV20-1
TGCAGTGCTAGCCCTCCAAACCCCTACGAGCAGTACTTC
CSASPPNPYEQYF
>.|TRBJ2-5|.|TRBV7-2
TGTGCCAGCAGCCCAGTTGGGGAGACCCAGTACTTC
CASSPVGETQYF
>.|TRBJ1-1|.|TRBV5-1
TGCGCCAGCAGCTCCCTAGGGGTGAACACTGAAGCTTTCTTT
CASSSLGVNTEAFF
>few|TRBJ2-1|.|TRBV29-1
TGCAGCGCCACAGAGGGAACCTACAATGAGCAGTTCTTC
CSATEGTYNEQFF
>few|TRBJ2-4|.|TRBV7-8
TGTGCCAGCAGCGTACAGAAGAGCTTCGCCAAAAACATTCAGTACTTC
CASSVQKSFAKNIQYF
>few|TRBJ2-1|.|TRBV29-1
TGCAGCGCCAAGGGTGTTCGGTCGGGCAATGAGCAGTTCTTC
CSAKGVRSGNEQFF
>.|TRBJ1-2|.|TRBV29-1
TGCAGCGTTGAAGTTGCAGAGAACTATGGCTACACCTTC
CSVEVAENYGYTF
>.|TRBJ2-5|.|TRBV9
TGTGCCAGCAGCGTAGATGGTTGGGGGACCCAGTACTTC
CASSVDGWGTQYF
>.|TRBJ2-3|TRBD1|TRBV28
TGTGCCAACAGTTTGTTAAAGGGGACAGGGCCGCAGTATTTT
CANSLLKGTGPQYF
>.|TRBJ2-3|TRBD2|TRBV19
TGTGCCACAACACATGCGGGAGTGGAAACAGATACGCAGTATTTT
CATTHAGVETDTQYF
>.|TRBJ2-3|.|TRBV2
TGTGCCAGCAGTGACGAGTACACAGATACGCAGTATTTT
CASSDEYTDTQYF
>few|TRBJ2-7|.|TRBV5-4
TGTGCCAGCAGCATGGACTCCTACGAGCAGTACTTC
CASSMDSYEQYF
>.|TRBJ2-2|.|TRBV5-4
TGTGCCAGCAGCCCGGAGGCTCAGGGGACGAACACCGGGGAGCTGTTTTTT
CASSPEAQGTNTGELFF
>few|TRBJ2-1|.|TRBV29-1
TGCAGCGTTGTCGGCGCCTATGAGCAGTTCTTC
CSVVGAYEQFF
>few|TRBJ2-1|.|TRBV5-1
TGCGCCAGCAGCTTGAACAGCGCTATCTCCTACAATGAGCAGTTCTTC
CASSLNSAISYNEQFF
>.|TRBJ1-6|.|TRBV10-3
TGTGCCAACGGGAGAGAAAATTCACCCCTCCACTTT
CANGRENSPLHF
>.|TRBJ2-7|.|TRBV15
TGTGCCACCAGCAGAGATACTTACGAGCAGTACTTC
CATSRDTYEQYF
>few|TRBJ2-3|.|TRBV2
TGTGCCAGCAGTGCGGGGATGGTTGGCTCCACAGATACGCAGTATTTT
CASSAGMVGSTDTQYF
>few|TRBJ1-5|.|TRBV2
TGTGCCAGCAGTGAATCGGATTACGGGAGTCAGCCCCAGCATTTT
CASSESDYGSQPQHF
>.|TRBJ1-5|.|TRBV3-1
TGTGCCAGCAGCCATGGGCAGCATAGCAATCAGCCCCAGCATTTT
CASSHGQHSNQPQHF
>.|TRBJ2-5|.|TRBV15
TGTGCCACCAGCAGGGAAAAGGGGGGGCTGCAAGAGACCCAGTACTTC
CATSREKGGLQETQYF
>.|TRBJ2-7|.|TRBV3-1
TGTGCCAGCAGCCAAGATACGCGGTTCTACGAGCAGTACTTC
CASSQDTRFYEQYF
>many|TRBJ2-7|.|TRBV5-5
TGTGCCAGCAGCTCCACCTACGAGCAGTACTTC
CASSSTYEQYF
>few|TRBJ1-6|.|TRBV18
TGTGCCAGCTCACCAGCAGGGGCGCAGGAACCCCTCCACTTT
CASSPAGAQEPLHF
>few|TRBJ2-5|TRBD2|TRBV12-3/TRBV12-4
TGTGCCAGCAGCCCAGGGACCGGGAGCGGGGATAAGACCCAGTACTTC
CASSPGTGSGDKTQYF
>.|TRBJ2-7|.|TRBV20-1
TGCAGTGCTAGAGCCGGGACTCTACGGCCCTACGAGCAGTACTTC
CSARAGTLRPYEQYF
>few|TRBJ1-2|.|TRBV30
TGTGCCTCAACGGGCCAGAGATCTTCGGGTATCTATGGCTACACCTTC
CASTGQRSSGIYGYTF
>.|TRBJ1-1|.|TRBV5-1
TGCGCCAGCAGCTTGGCCGGGACACACATGAACACTGAAGCTTTCTTT
CASSLAGTHMNTEAFF
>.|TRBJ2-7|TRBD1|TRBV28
TGTGCCAGCAGTGTGGCAGGGGGCTACGAGCAGTACTTC
CASSVAGGYEQYF
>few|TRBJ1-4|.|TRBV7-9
TGTGCCAGCAGCTTAACCCAGGGAAATGAAAAACTGTTTTTT
CASSLTQGNEKLFF
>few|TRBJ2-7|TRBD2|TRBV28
TGTGCCACCTTGACTAGCGGTCTCTACGAGCAGTACTTC
CATLTSGLYEQYF
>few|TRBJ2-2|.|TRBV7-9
TGTGCCAGCAGCCCGTGGACAGCCGGGGAGCTGTTTTTT
CASSPWTAGELFF
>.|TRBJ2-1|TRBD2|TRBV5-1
TGCGCCAGCAGCTTTCGACTAGCGGGAGGATTGGATGAGCAGTTCTTC
CASSFRLAGGLDEQFF
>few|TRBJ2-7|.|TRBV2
TGTGCCAGCAGAGACTGGAACAGGGGGGGATCTTACGAGCAGTACTTC
CASRDWNRGGSYEQYF
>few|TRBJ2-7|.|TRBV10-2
TGCGCCAGCAGTGAGTCTTCACGCTACGAGCAGTACTTC
CASSESSRYEQYF
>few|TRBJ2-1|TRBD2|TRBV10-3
TGTGCCATCAGCTCGGGACTAGCGGCTTACAATGAGCAGTTCTTC
CAISSGLAAYNEQFF
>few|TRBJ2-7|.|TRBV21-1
TGTGCCAGCAGCAAGGGAACCTACGAGCAGTACTTC
CASSKGTYEQYF
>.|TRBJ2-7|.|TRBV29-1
TGCAGCGTCGTAGACATCTACGAGCAGTACTTC
CSVVDIYEQYF
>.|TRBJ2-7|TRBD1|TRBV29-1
TGCAGCGCCCCGGGACAGGGCGACGAGCAGTACTTC
CSAPGQGDEQYF
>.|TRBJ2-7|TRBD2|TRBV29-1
TGCAGCGTTGAAAAGCTAGCGGGAGGGCAATACGAGCAGTACTTC
CSVEKLAGGQYEQYF
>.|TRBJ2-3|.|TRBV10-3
TGTGCCATCAGTAGCGCCTCCAGCACAGATACGCAGTATTTT
CAISSASSTDTQYF
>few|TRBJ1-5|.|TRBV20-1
TGCAGTGCTAGATCGGGGGGCAATCAGCCCCAGCATTTT
CSARSGGNQPQHF